This is a list of T cell receptor beta chains from one sample in a study of technical replicates of blood from several donors. Sequenced by immunoSEQ multiplex PCR; TCRdb stores in-frame clones only, minus some. In the table there are under 75,000 clones, almost 95% of which are singletons. Material for sequencing was PBMCs. These receptors were collected from a human donor in good health. Some clones in this sample may be carry-over from other donors' samples. CDR3s include the opening cysteine and the closing phenylalanine or tryptophan. D genes are given only for firm matches. Rows give clone size only sometimes, using once, few, many, or a class for an expanded clone.

J gene | clone size | V gene | D gene | CDR3 DNA | CDR3 protein
TRBJ2-3 | - | TRBV11-2 | TRBD2 | TGTGCCAGCAGCCGACTAGCGGCAAATACGCAGTATTTT | CASSRLAANTQYF
TRBJ1-1 | - | TRBV4-3 | - | TGCGCCAGCAGCCCACGGAGAGAAGACACTGAAGCTTTCTTT | CASSPRREDTEAFF
TRBJ1-6 | - | TRBV14 | - | TGTGCCAGCAGCGTCACATCGCTCTTTAATTCACCCCTCCACTTT | CASSVTSLFNSPLHF
TRBJ1-6 | - | TRBV15 | - | TGTGCCACCAGCAGAGATGGGAGTAATTCACCCCTCCACTTT | CATSRDGSNSPLHF
TRBJ1-4 | - | TRBV19 | TRBD1 | TGTGCCACGCGACGGGACAGGGTTGATGAAAAACTGTTTTTT | CATRRDRVDEKLFF
TRBJ1-2 | - | TRBV6-5 | TRBD1 | TGTGCCAGCAGTTACGTTCCGGGACAGGGGGACTATGGCTACACCTTC | CASSYVPGQGDYGYTF
TRBJ2-3 | - | TRBV19 | - | TGTGCCAGTAGTGCCAGGACACGTTCTAGCACAGATACGCAGTATTTT | CASSARTRSSTDTQYF
TRBJ1-1 | - | TRBV5-1 | TRBD1 | TGCGCCAGCAGCCCAGGACAGGGGAACACTGAAGCTTTCTTT | CASSPGQGNTEAFF
TRBJ1-1 | - | TRBV21-1 | - | TGTGCCAGCAGCAAAGAGGGCAGGGACACTGAAGCTTTCTTT | CASSKEGRDTEAFF
TRBJ1-2 | - | TRBV27 | - | TGTGCCAGCAGCCCCACTTCAGCGCGATATGGCTACACCTTC | CASSPTSARYGYTF
TRBJ1-1 | many | TRBV7-6 | TRBD1 | TGTGCCAGCAGCCGGGGCGCAGGGGGGATAATGAACACTGAAGCTTTCTTT | CASSRGAGGIMNTEAFF
TRBJ2-1 | once | TRBV4-2 | TRBD2 | TGTGCCAGCAGCCAAGATATTACTAGCGGGGGGGCTAGCTCCTACAATGAGCAGTTCTTC | CASSQDITSGGASSYNEQFF
TRBJ1-2 | - | TRBV4-3 | TRBD1 | TGCGCCAGCAGCTCGGGACAGGGGGGCTATGGCTACACCTTC | CASSSGQGGYGYTF
TRBJ1-5 | - | TRBV6-5 | TRBD1 | TGTGCCAGCAGTTCCTCGACAGGGGGCTGGAATCAGCCCCAGCATTTT | CASSSSTGGWNQPQHF
TRBJ2-3 | once | TRBV19 | TRBD2 | TGTGCCAGTCGTGTCGCGGCGGGAGGTAGGACAGATACGCAGTATTTT | CASRVAAGGRTDTQYF
TRBJ2-7 | - | TRBV28 | TRBD2 | TGTGCCAGCAGCTCTACCCTCTCTAGCGGGGGCCGCCGCAGCTCCTACGAGCAGTACTTC | CASSSTLSSGGRRSSYEQYF
TRBJ1-5 | - | TRBV5-5 | - | TGTGCCAGCAGCTTGGAAGGGACACCAAACACCTATCAGCCCCAGCATTTT | CASSLEGTPNTYQPQHF
TRBJ1-5 | - | TRBV7-2 | TRBD1 | TGTGCCAGCAGCTTGACAGGGGGGCAGCCCCAGCATTTT | CASSLTGGQPQHF